The entry that follows covers one TCR beta chain sequence. This sample was included in a study of blood T cell repertoires in COVID-19. Turning to the study itself: Material from acute and convalescent COVID-19 was sourced from the United States, Italy and Spain.

Assay: immunoSEQ multiplex PCR; the TCRdb copy retains only in-frame clones and omits some. The sample has fewer than 300,000 clones; 82% are singletons. Trimming shortened V by 0 bases and J by 4 bases, and 7 bases separated the two germline ends. In germline, CDR1 is LGHNA, CDR2 YSLEER. This CDR3 has 14 amino acids. This clonotype was obtained from a woman aged 18 to 35 with acute or convalescent COVID-19. The sequenced material came from peripheral blood. The chain recombines TRBV4-3 with TRBJ2-1; D perhaps matches TRBD2 (5 bases). For the CDR3, the DNA is TGCGCCAGCAGCCAAGAGTGGACTTACAATGAGCAGTTCTTC. Encoded protein: CASSQEWTYNEQFF.